A single sample is the source of the 15 T cell receptor beta chains below, sequenced in a study of blood T cell repertoires in COVID-19. Only in-frame clones appear in the TCRdb table, and some are missing; sequencing was by immunoSEQ multiplex PCR. This sample has some 45,000 clones; about nine tenths occur once, and the top ten carry approximately 15%. Specimen: peripheral blood. These receptors were taken from a man in his 60s with active COVID-19.

The chain recombines TRBV27 with TRBJ2-3; TRBD1 is a possible D gene (6 bases). CDR3 length equals 14 residues. The ends were cut back, 3 bases at V and 5 bases at J, with 12 bases in the middle. Germline loops: CDR1 MNHEY, CDR2 SMNVEV (reference sequence). CDR3 DNA: TGTGCCAGCAGTTTTGGGGGCGTAGGAGATACGCAGTATTTT. Protein sequence: CASSFGGVGDTQYF.

The J gene is TRBJ2-1, the V gene TRBV10-3, with 11 bases aligning to TRBD2. This CDR3 region has 15 residues. V lost 7 bases, J lost 7 bases, and 9 bases stayed unmatched. Germline values: CDR1 ENHRY, CDR2 SYGVKD. The CDR3, as DNA: TGTGCCATCATGGTAGCGGGAGGGCCTTCTAATGAGCAGTTCTTC. Translated, it gives CAIMVAGGPSNEQFF.

V usage is TRBV19 and J usage is TRBJ1-1, with D perhaps matching TRBD1 (5 bases). This CDR3 contains 13 residues. V lost 7 bases to trimming and J lost 5 bases, with 14 bases between them. The germline gives CDR1 LNHDA, CDR2 SQIVND (reference sequence). CDR3 DNA sequence: TGTGCCAGTACTCCCTGGGGGGAAACTGAAGCTTTCTTT. Translated: CASTPWGETEAFF.

The J gene is TRBJ2-1, the V gene TRBV5-4; a weak D match, TRBD2 (7 bases). Germline V gene sequence: CDR1 SGHNT, CDR2 YYREEE (reference sequence). This CDR3 has 16 amino acids. V was clipped by 3 bases and J by 3 bases, with 16 bases between them. The CDR3 nucleotides are TGTGCCAGCAGCTGGGGGGGGCGTTGGGGCTACAATGAGCAGTTCTTC. Translated, it gives CASSWGGRWGYNEQFF.

The V call is TRBV19, the J call TRBJ1-5, with TRBD1 as a possible D gene (6 bases). Trimming took off 7 bases at V and 7 bases at J, with 14 bases between the two ends. CDR1 and CDR2 (germline): LNHDA, SQIVND (reference sequence). The CDR3 length is 13 residues. As DNA, the CDR3 is TGTGCCAGTACTCGGCCAGGGGTGCAGCCCCAGCATTTT. Protein sequence: CASTRPGVQPQHF.

The chain uses TRBV9 and TRBJ1-1, with TRBD1 matching 7 bases. Germline loops: CDR1 SGDLS, CDR2 YYNGEE. The CDR3 covers 15 residues. V gave up 5 bases and J gave up 1 base; unmatched junction bases: 8. CDR3 bases: TGTGCCAGCAGTACATTGGGACAGCGGAACACTGAAGCTTTCTTT. Amino acid sequence: CASSTLGQRNTEAFF. The full variable domain, its missing parts supplied by reference TRBV9 and TRBJ1-1, is DSGVTQTPKHLITATGQRVTLRCSPRSGDLSVYWYQQSLDQGLQFLIQYYNGEERAKGNILERFSAQQFPDLHSELNLSSLELGDSALYFCASSTLGQRNTEAFFGQGTRLTVV.

A few counts support this clone. This chain connects TRBV7-2 to TRBJ2-2; D gene unclear. Germline V CDR1 and CDR2: SGHTA, FQGNSA. The CDR3 is made up of 13 amino acids. Between the trimmed V and J ends, which lost 0 bases and 8 bases, there was a span of 7 bases. CDR3 residues: CASSLALGGELFF. The DNA for the CDR3 is TGTGCCAGCAGCTTAGCTCTCGGGGGGGAGCTGTTTTTT.

This clone was seen just once. This chain's CDR3 is CASSLKTGGWETQYF. CDR3 DNA sequence: TGTGCCAGCAGTTTAAAGACAGGGGGCTGGGAGACCCAGTACTTC. The V gene is TRBV28, the J gene TRBJ2-5; 10 bases match TRBD1. V lost 2 bases to trimming and J lost 5 bases; unmatched junction nucleotides: 5. This CDR3 region has 15 residues. The germline gives CDR1 MDHEN, CDR2 SYDVKM.

The rearrangement uses TRBV6-1 and TRBJ1-5; D gene ambiguous. The CDR3 runs to 12 residues. The V end was cut by 3 bases, the J end by 7 bases, with 7 bases between. In germline, CDR1 is MNHNS, CDR2 SASEGT. The CDR3 region is CASSERSQPQHF. CDR3 sequence (DNA): TGTGCCAGCAGTGAGAGGTCCCAGCCCCAGCATTTT.

The rearrangement uses TRBV24-1 and TRBJ1-5; TRBD1 might be the D (6 bases). Deletions cut 5 bases from V and 5 bases from J, with 15 bases between. Germline lookup yields CDR1 KGHDR and CDR2 SFDVKD. The CDR3 has 15 amino acids. The CDR3 DNA is TGTGCCACCAGTGCACCCGGGGGGGCCCATCAGCCCCAGCATTTT. Its translation: CATSAPGGAHQPQHF.

In this sample, this clone turned up once. The gene calls are TRBV19 and TRBJ1-1; 8 bases are shared with TRBD1. The junction had 7 bases not matched to a gene; V was cut back by 3 bases and J by 1 base. The CDR3 sequence is 16 residues long. CDR1 is LNHDA, CDR2 SQIVND, per germline (reference sequence). CDR3 DNA: TGTGCCAGTAGTATCGGACAGGGTCTGGAGAACACTGAAGCTTTCTTT. It translates to CASSIGQGLENTEAFF.

V and J are TRBV2 and TRBJ1-5; D might be TRBD1 (5 bases). The CDR3 covers 15 residues. The V end lost 2 bases, the J end lost 0 bases, and 8 bases lay between the germline ends. Germline-derived CDR1 and CDR2 are SNHLY and FYNNEI. The CDR3 here is CASSEIGASNQPQHF. The CDR3 bases are TGTGCCAGCAGTGAAATAGGGGCTAGCAATCAGCCCCAGCATTTT.

The rearrangement joins TRBV6-1 to TRBJ2-7; weak D call: TRBD1 (6 bases). V lost 2 bases to trimming and J lost 6 bases, with 20 bases between them. This CDR3 is built from 16 residues. The germline CDR1 and CDR2 sequences are MNHNS and SASEGT. CDR3 sequence: CASSERLLGTTAEQYF. The CDR3 coding sequence is TGTGCCAGCAGTGAACGGCTTTTAGGGACAACGGCCGAGCAGTACTTC.

This chain links TRBV9 with TRBJ2-7, with D possibly being TRBD1 (7 bases). The V end lost 4 bases, the J end lost 6 bases, and 11 bases lay between the germline ends. CDR1 and CDR2 (germline): SGDLS, YYNGEE. This CDR3 region has 12 residues. CDR3 nucleotides: TGTGCCAGCAGCCCAGGGGGGAGCGAGCAGTACTTC. Translating gives CASSPGGSEQYF. The full variable domain, in which reference TRBV9 and TRBJ2-7 provide the parts outside the CDR3, is DSGVTQTPKHLITATGQRVTLRCSPRSGDLSVYWYQQSLDQGLQFLIQYYNGEERAKGNILERFSAQQFPDLHSELNLSSLELGDSALYFCASSPGGSEQYFGPGTRLTVT.

The chain recombines TRBV4-3 with TRBJ2-5, with D possibly being TRBD1 (5 bases). The CDR3 is 15 amino acids. V was shortened by 2 bases and J by 1 base, with 11 bases between the two germline ends. Per the germline V gene, CDR1 is LGHNA and CDR2 is YSLEER. CDR3 sequence (DNA): TGCGCCAGCAGCCAATTCACCCAGGGCCAAGAGACCCAGTACTTC. This encodes CASSQFTQGQETQYF.